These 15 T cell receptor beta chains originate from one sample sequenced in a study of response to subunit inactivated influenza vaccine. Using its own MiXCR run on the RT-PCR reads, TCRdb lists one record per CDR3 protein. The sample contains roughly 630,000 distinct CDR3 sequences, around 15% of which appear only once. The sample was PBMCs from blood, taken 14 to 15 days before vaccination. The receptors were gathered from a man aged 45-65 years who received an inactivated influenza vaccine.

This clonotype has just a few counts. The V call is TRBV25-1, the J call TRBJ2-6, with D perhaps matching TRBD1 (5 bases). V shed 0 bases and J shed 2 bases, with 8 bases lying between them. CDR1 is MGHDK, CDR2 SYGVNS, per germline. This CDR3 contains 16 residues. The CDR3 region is CASSEYGRAGANVLTF. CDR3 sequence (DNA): TGTGCCAGCAGTGAATATGGCAGGGCTGGGGCCAACGTCCTGACTTTC.

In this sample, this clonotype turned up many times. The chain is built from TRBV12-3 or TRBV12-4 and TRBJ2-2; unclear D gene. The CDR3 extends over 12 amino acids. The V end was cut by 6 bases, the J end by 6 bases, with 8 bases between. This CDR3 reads CASRARPGELFF. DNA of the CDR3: TGTGCCAGCAGGGCCCGACCCGGGGAGCTGTTTTTT.

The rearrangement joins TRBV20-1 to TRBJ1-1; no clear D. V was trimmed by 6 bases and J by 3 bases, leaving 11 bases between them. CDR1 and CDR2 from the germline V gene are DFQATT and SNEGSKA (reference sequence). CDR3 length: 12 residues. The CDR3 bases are TGCAGTGCCGCTGTCCCCTACACTGAAGCTTTCTTT. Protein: CSAAVPYTEAFF.

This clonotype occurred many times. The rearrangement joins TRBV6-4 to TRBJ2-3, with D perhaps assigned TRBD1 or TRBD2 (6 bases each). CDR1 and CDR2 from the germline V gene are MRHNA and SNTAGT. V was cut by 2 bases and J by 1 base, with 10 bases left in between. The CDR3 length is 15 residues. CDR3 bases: TGTGCCAGCAGTGACGACGGGGGCGGCACAGATACGCAGTATTTT. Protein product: CASSDDGGGTDTQYF.

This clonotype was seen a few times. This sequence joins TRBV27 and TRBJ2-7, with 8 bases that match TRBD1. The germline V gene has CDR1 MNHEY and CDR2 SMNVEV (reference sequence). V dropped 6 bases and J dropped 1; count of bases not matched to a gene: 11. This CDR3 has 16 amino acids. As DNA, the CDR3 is TGTGCCAGCAGCCTGACCGGGACAGGCATTTCCTACGAGCAGTACTTC. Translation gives CASSLTGTGISYEQYF.

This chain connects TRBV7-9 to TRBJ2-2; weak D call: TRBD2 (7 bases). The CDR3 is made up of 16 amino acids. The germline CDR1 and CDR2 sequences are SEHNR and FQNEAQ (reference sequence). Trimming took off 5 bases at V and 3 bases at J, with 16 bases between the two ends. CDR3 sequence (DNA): TGTGCCAGCAGCAGCGGGACACTCCGGGACACCGGGGAGCTGTTTTTT. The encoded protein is CASSSGTLRDTGELFF.

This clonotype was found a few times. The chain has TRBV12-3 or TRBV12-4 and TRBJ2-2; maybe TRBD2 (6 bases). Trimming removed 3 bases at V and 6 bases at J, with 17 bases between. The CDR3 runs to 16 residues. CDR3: CASSFGDSKVSGELFF. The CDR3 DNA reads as TGTGCCAGCAGTTTTGGGGACTCTAAAGTCTCCGGGGAGCTGTTTTTT.

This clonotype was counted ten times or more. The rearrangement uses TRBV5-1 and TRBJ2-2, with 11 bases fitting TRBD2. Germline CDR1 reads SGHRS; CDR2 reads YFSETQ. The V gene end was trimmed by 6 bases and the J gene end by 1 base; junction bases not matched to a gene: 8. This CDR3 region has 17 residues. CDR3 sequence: CASTPASGRMNTGELFF. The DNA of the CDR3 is TGCGCCAGCACTCCGGCTAGCGGGAGGATGAACACCGGGGAGCTGTTTTTT.

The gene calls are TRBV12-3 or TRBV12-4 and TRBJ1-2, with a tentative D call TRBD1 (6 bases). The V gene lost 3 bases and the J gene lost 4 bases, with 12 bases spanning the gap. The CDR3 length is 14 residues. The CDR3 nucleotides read TGTGCCAGCAGTTTCCGGGGGCTCGTCTATGGCTACACCTTC. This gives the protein CASSFRGLVYGYTF.

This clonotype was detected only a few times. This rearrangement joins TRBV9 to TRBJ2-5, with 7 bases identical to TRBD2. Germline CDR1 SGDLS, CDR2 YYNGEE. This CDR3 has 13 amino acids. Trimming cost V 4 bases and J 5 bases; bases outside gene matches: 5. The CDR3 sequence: CASSITSDETQYF. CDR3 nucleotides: TGTGCCAGCAGCATTACTAGCGACGAGACCCAGTACTTC.

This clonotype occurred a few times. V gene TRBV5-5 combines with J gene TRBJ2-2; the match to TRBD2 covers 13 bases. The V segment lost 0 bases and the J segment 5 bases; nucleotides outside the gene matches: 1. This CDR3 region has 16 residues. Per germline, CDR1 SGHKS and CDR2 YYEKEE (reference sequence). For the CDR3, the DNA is TGTGCCAGCAGCTTGGGGGGACTAGCGGGGACCGGGGAGCTGTTTTTT. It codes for CASSLGGLAGTGELFF.

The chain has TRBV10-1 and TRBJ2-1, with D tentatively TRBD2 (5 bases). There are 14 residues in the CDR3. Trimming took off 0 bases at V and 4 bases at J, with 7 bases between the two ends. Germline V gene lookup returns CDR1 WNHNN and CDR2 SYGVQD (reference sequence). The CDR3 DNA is TGCGCCAGCAGTGAGTCGCCGGGGTACAATGAGCAGTTCTTC. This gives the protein CASSESPGYNEQFF.

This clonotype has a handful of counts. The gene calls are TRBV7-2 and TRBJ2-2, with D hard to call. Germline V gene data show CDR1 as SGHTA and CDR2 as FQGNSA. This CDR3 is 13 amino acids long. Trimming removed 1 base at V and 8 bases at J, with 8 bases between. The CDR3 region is CASSLVAEGELFF. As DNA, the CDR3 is TGTGCCAGCAGCTTAGTGGCCGAGGGGGAGCTGTTTTTT.

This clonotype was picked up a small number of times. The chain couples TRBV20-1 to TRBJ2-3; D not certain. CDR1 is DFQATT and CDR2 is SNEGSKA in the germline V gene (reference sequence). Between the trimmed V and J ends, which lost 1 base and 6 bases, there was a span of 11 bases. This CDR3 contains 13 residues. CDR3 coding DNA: TGCAGTGCTAGAGCCGAAGGCCCGGATACGCAGTATTTT. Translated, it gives CSARAEGPDTQYF.

Here the CDR3 DNA reads TGTGCCAGCAGCTTGGACAGGAGATATAGCAATCAGCCCCAGCATTTT. This sequence encodes CASSLDRRYSNQPQHF. The rearrangement uses TRBV27 and TRBJ1-5, with TRBD1 matching 7 bases. The CDR3 runs 16 residues. With V trimmed by 6 bases and J by 0 bases, 8 bases remained unmatched. Germline V lookup: CDR1 MNHEY, CDR2 SMNVEV (reference sequence).